The clone carrying this T cell receptor beta chain was found a few times. Its antigen is not identified. PCR employed 60 Vbeta and 13 Jbeta primers. Repertoires were generated with immunoSEQ multiplex PCR, while TCRdb's copy carries only in-frame clones and drops some. Of under 200,000 clones detected, over 75% appear once; the ten largest clones hold around 2%. These data come from a study of cytomegalovirus exposure and HLA in healthy donors. The CDR3 is 13 residues long. Germline values: CDR1 SGHDT, CDR2 YYEEEE. V was pared by 5 bases and J by 2 bases, with 11 bases between. Overall study findings and caveats: It was reported that TCR beta sequences correctly inferred the HLA-A and HLA-B alleles for most subjects. In a later analysis, a missense DCLRE1C variant was linked to TCR beta V- and J-gene trimming. A few V segments could not be told apart, such as TRBV6-2 and TRBV6-3, and were left out. A list of 150 or so TCR beta chains associated with cytomegalovirus was given.

The rearrangement uses TRBV5-6 and TRBJ2-7, with TRBD1 as a possible D gene (5 bases). Sequences were obtained from PBMCs. This TCR was sampled from a human donor in good health. The DNA for the CDR3 is TGTGCCAGCAGTCCAGACAGTGCCTACGAGCAGTACTTC. Protein: CASSPDSAYEQYF.